This record covers a single TCR beta chain. There are 19 residues in the CDR3. Trimming cost V 3 bases and J 2 bases, with 23 bases left between them. Germline V gene data show CDR1 as MNHEY and CDR2 as SMNVEV (reference sequence). This sample was taken from a study of blood T cell repertoires in COVID-19. Sequencing used immunoSEQ multiplex PCR; TCRdb keeps in-frame clones, though not all of them. The sample lists 130,000 or so clones; about 86% were seen once. The chain joins TRBV27 to TRBJ2-1, with a weak D call TRBD2 (7 bases). The sequence came from an elderly man with active or convalescent COVID-19. Sequencing was carried out using peripheral blood. Written as DNA, the CDR3 is TGTGCCAGCAGTTTTTCGGTGGCCGTCAGGGGAGGGACCTACAATGAGCAGTTCTTC. This gives the protein CASSFSVAVRGGTYNEQFF.